This T cell receptor (beta chain) appears in the sequencing data of a study of T cell repertoires in cytomegalovirus infection. Study overall: Selected CMV epitopes included recently identified HLA-C-restricted ones as well as well-studied HLA-B-restricted ones. In public TCR beta signatures, there were indications of both CMV infection and matching HLA type.

TCRdb re-analysed the reads in MiXCR, keeping a single row per CDR3 protein. Of approximately 1,000,000 distinct CDR3 sequences in the sample, roughly 30% are singletons; the top ten hold around 15%. Overall study results and limits: HLA-C-restricted TCR beta clonotypes specific for CMV led the ex vivo response. Summed frequency of public TCR beta families distinguished CMV carriers with the relevant HLA.

Trimming removed 3 bases at V and 3 bases at J, with 14 bases between. CDR3 length: 14 residues. Germline lookup yields CDR1 SQVTM and CDR2 ANQGSEA. With regard to this clonotype: The antigen is unknown.

The V call is TRBV29-1, the J call TRBJ1-2; no clear D gene. This sample comprised cultured CD8+ T cells from PBMCs, obtained from culture after CMV antigen stimulation. This sequence was found in a human donor in good health (CMV status not recorded). Some clones in this sample may be carry-over from other donors' samples. CDR3 region: CSVETVGLDYGYTF. CDR3 nucleotide sequence: TGCAGCGTTGAGACCGTTGGGTTAGACTATGGCTACACCTTC.